One and the same sample provided the 22 T cell receptor beta chains below, sequenced in a study of somatic mutations in cytotoxic T cells in rheumatoid arthritis. Profiled with immunoSEQ multiplex PCR; TCRdb holds only in-frame clones, not every one. The table lists approximately 18,000 clones, roughly 80% of them singletons. Material: CD8+ T cells sorted from blood. The receptors derive from an adult with rheumatoid arthritis.

This rearrangement joins TRBV7-8 to TRBJ2-1, with 13 bases aligning to TRBD2. The junction had 0 bases not matched to a gene; V was cut back by 1 base and J by 3 bases. The CDR3 extends over 16 amino acids. CDR1 and CDR2 from the germline V gene are SGHVS and FQNEAQ. The CDR3 DNA is TGTGCCAGCAGCTTAGGGACTAGCGGGAGCTACAATGAGCAGTTCTTC. Translated, it gives CASSLGTSGSYNEQFF.

V is TRBV9 and J is TRBJ2-3, with 7 bases matching TRBD2. Germline CDR1 and CDR2: SGDLS and YYNGEE. CDR3 length equals 15 residues. V lost 7 bases, J lost 4 bases, and 12 bases stayed unmatched. The CDR3 sequence is CASSASGATPDTQYF. CDR3 DNA: TGTGCCAGCTCGGCCAGCGGGGCGACCCCAGATACGCAGTATTTT.

The V and J genes are TRBV15 and TRBJ1-4, with D unclear. V lost 0 bases, J lost 5 bases, and 10 bases lay in between. Germline V gene data show CDR1 as LNHNV and CDR2 as YYDKDF (reference sequence). The CDR3 has 15 residues. CDR3 in amino acids: CATSRDRRANEKLFF. The DNA of the CDR3 is TGTGCCACCAGCAGAGATCGGAGGGCGAATGAAAAACTGTTTTTT.

This chain links TRBV6-1 with TRBJ2-2; the match to TRBD1 covers 9 bases. The germline gives CDR1 MNHNS, CDR2 SASEGT. The J segment lost 2 bases and the V segment lost 8 bases, leaving 6 bases of the junction unmatched. The CDR3 covers 15 residues. The CDR3 region has the DNA TGTGCCAGCTTGGGGACAGGGCTAAACACCGGGGAGCTGTTTTTT. Amino acid sequence: CASLGTGLNTGELFF.

This clone appeared once. This chain connects TRBV6-1 to TRBJ2-6; no definite D call. This CDR3 is 16 amino acids long. Trimming cost V 1 base and J 0 bases, with 7 bases left between them. CDR1 is MNHNS, CDR2 SASEGT, per germline. The CDR3 loop is CASSEDWSSGANVLTF. In nucleotides, the CDR3 is TGTGCCAGCAGTGAAGATTGGAGCTCTGGGGCCAACGTCCTGACTTTC.

The rearrangement uses TRBV5-1 and TRBJ2-1; a possible D gene is TRBD2 (6 bases). CDR3 length: 14 amino acids. Trimming shortened V by 4 bases and J by 6 bases, and 14 bases separated the two germline ends. Germline-derived CDR1 and CDR2 are SGHRS and YFSETQ. CDR3 sequence (DNA): TGCGCCAGCAGCCCCTGGGCGGGGTTCAATGAGCAGTTCTTC. Translated, it gives CASSPWAGFNEQFF.

This chain uses TRBV10-3 with TRBJ2-1; D not certain. This CDR3 contains 10 residues. V dropped 11 bases and J dropped 5 bases, with 7 bases sitting between them. Germline assignment: CDR1 ENHRY and CDR2 SYGVKD. The CDR3 sequence is CAVWDNEQFF. The CDR3 DNA sequence: TGTGCCGTCTGGGACAATGAGCAGTTCTTC.

This chain joins TRBV30 and TRBJ2-7; the D gene is possibly TRBD1 (5 bases). The CDR3 runs 11 residues. The ends were cut back, 7 bases at V and 2 bases at J, with 9 bases in the middle. Per germline, CDR1 GTSNPN and CDR2 SVGIG (reference sequence). CDR3: CASGHAYEQYF. The CDR3 DNA sequence: TGTGCCTCCGGACATGCCTACGAGCAGTACTTC.

This CDR3 is CASATPRGDEATEAFF. The CDR3, as DNA: TGTGCTAGTGCCACCCCACGAGGGGATGAGGCCACTGAAGCTTTCTTT. The chain combines TRBV12-5 with TRBJ1-1, with TRBD1 as a possible D gene (5 bases). Trimming shortened V by 7 bases and J by 4 bases, and 22 bases separated the two germline ends. This CDR3 spans 16 amino acids. The germline gives CDR1 LGHNT, CDR2 FRNRAP. The full variable domain, with the rest looked up from reference TRBV12-5 and TRBJ1-1, is DARVTQTPRHKVTEMGQEVTMRCQPILGHNTVFWYRQTMMQGLELLAYFRNRAPLDDSGMPKDRFSAEMPDATLATLKIQPSEPRDSAVYFCASATPRGDEATEAFFGQGTRLTVV.

The chain links TRBV7-6 to TRBJ1-3; D is ambiguous. Per germline, CDR1 SGHVS and CDR2 FNYEAQ. V was pared by 5 bases and J by 2 bases, with 13 bases between. This CDR3 comprises 15 residues. The CDR3 spells CASSPGPSPGNTIYF. The DNA for the CDR3 is TGTGCCAGCAGCCCCGGACCCTCCCCTGGAAACACCATATATTTT.

This clone was seen only a few times. This chain uses TRBV7-9 with TRBJ2-7, with 13 bases identical to TRBD2. The CDR3 contains 17 residues. Per germline, CDR1 SEHNR and CDR2 FQNEAQ (reference sequence). After removal of 4 bases from V and 0 bases from J, the junction contained 6 bases not matched to a gene. The CDR3 reads CASSSDGLAGVSYEQYF. The CDR3 region has the DNA TGTGCCAGCAGCTCTGACGGACTAGCGGGGGTCTCCTACGAGCAGTACTTC.

The table lists this clone with a few counts. This chain joins TRBV27 and TRBJ1-4; D remains unclear. CDR3 length: 15 residues. Trimming took 6 bases from V and 0 from J, leaving 11 bases between them. Germline values: CDR1 MNHEY, CDR2 SMNVEV (reference sequence). CDR3 amino acids: CASSSQLATNEKLFF. The CDR3 bases are TGTGCCAGCAGCTCTCAACTTGCAACTAATGAAAAACTGTTTTTT. Combining the CDR3 with reference TRBV27 and TRBJ1-4 gives the whole variable domain EAQVTQNPRYLITVTGKKLTVTCSQNMNHEYMSWYRQDPGLGLRQIYYSMNVEVTDKGDVPEGYKVSRKEKRNFPLILESPSPNQTSLYFCASSSQLATNEKLFFGSGTQLSVL.

This clone was found once. V usage is TRBV29-1 and J usage is TRBJ2-1; D is undetermined. Trimming shortened V by 7 bases and J by 3 bases, and 13 bases separated the two germline ends. The CDR3 consists of 13 residues. The germline gives CDR1 SQVTM, CDR2 ANQGSEA. The CDR3, as DNA: TGCAGCGCTGGGCGGCCCAACTACAATGAGCAGTTCTTC. Its translation is CSAGRPNYNEQFF.

This clone has only a few counts. This chain links TRBV7-9 with TRBJ2-1, with D possibly matching TRBD2 (6 bases). Germline values: CDR1 SEHNR, CDR2 FQNEAQ (reference sequence). The CDR3 length is 15 residues. Trimming took off 5 bases at V and 8 bases at J, with 19 bases between the two ends. For the CDR3, the DNA is TGTGCCAGCAGCCTAGGGGTTGGAGGGGCGGATGAGCAGTTCTTC. Residues: CASSLGVGGADEQFF.

The chain links TRBV15 to TRBJ2-3, with D tentatively TRBD2 (5 bases). V was pared by 3 bases and J by 2 bases, with 9 bases between. Germline V gene sequence: CDR1 LNHNV, CDR2 YYDKDF (reference sequence). This CDR3 spans 14 amino acids. CDR3 residues: CATSREEITDTQYF. The DNA of the CDR3 is TGTGCCACCAGCAGGGAGGAAATCACAGATACGCAGTATTTT.

This chain joins TRBV7-8 and TRBJ2-3, with D hard to call. The germline V gene has CDR1 SGHVS and CDR2 FQNEAQ. Trimming cost V 3 bases and J 0 bases, with 10 bases left between them. The CDR3 is 15 residues long. The CDR3 region has the DNA TGTGCCAGCAGCTTTTCGACCGGTAGCACAGATACGCAGTATTTT. Protein sequence: CASSFSTGSTDTQYF. The full variable domain, with the rest looked up from reference TRBV7-8 and TRBJ2-3, is GAGVSQSPRYKVAKRGQDVALRCDPISGHVSLFWYQQALGQGPEFLTYFQNEAQLDKSGLPSDRFFAERPEGSVSTLKIQRTQQEDSAVYLCASSFSTGSTDTQYFGPGTRLTVL.

This clone has only one observation. V and J are TRBV27 and TRBJ2-5; TRBD2 agrees at 7 bases. This CDR3 has 15 amino acids. Trimming at V came to 4 bases and at J to 5 bases, leaving 10 bases not matched to a gene. Germline lookup yields CDR1 MNHEY and CDR2 SMNVEV (reference sequence). The CDR3, as DNA: TGTGCCAGCAGTTCGACTAGTTGGGAGGGGGAGACCCAGTACTTC. Encoded protein: CASSSTSWEGETQYF.

The rearrangement uses TRBV6-1 and TRBJ2-4; 8 bases fit TRBD2. This CDR3 has 15 amino acids. Germline-derived CDR1 and CDR2 are MNHNS and SASEGT. The V and J ends lost 0 bases and 8 bases, in that order; junction bases with no gene match: 6. CDR3 sequence (DNA): TGTGCCAGCAGTGAAGCATCGGGGGGGTTTGACATTCAGTACTTC. Translated: CASSEASGGFDIQYF.

Only one count was recorded for this clone. The rearrangement uses TRBV6-6 and TRBJ1-6, with 10 bases matching TRBD1. The CDR3 has 15 residues. The germline V gene has CDR1 MNHNY and CDR2 SVGAGI (reference sequence). After removal of 2 bases from V and 9 bases from J, the junction contained 4 bases not matched to a gene. The CDR3: CASSYTGTGASPLHF. The CDR3 DNA sequence: TGTGCCAGCAGTTACACCGGGACAGGGGCTTCACCCCTCCACTTT.

The V call is TRBV19, the J call TRBJ2-7; D is perhaps TRBD1 (7 bases). The germline gives CDR1 LNHDA, CDR2 SQIVND (reference sequence). V lost 0 bases to trimming and J lost 3 bases, with 12 bases between them. The CDR3 covers 15 residues. The CDR3 protein is CASSIDGGTDYEQYF. DNA for the CDR3: TGTGCCAGTAGTATAGATGGCGGGACAGACTACGAGCAGTACTTC.

This clone was recorded once. The DNA of the CDR3 is TGTGCCAGCTCACACCCCGGGACAGGGGTCTCCTACGAGCAGTACTTC. It yields the protein CASSHPGTGVSYEQYF. The chain joins TRBV18 to TRBJ2-7; 10 bases align to TRBD1. Germline-derived CDR1 and CDR2 are KGHSH and LQKENI. Unmatched junction bases numbered 6, after V lost 4 bases and J lost 0 bases. The CDR3 has 16 amino acids.

This chain links TRBV5-8 with TRBJ1-2; D call uncertain. Germline CDR1 and CDR2: SGHTS and YDEGEE. This CDR3 is 14 amino acids long. V lost 1 base and J 3 bases, leaving 10 bases between the germline ends. CDR3: CASSLRGVDYGYTF. The CDR3 DNA reads TGTGCCAGCAGCTTGCGGGGAGTAGACTATGGCTACACCTTC.